These 5 T cell receptor beta chains came from one sample sequenced in a study of CD8 T cells in Susac syndrome. The RNA, roughly 0.45 to 1 ug, was put through reverse transcription using random hexamers. TCRdb independently ran MiXCR on the immunoSEQ multiplex PCR reads; one entry per CDR3 protein. The table records some 300,000 distinct CDR3 sequences, about nine tenths of them present only once. Sequences were obtained from CD8+ T cells from PBMCs. The receptors derive from a human donor with multiple sclerosis.

This chain links TRBV25-1 with TRBJ2-7; 9 bases map to TRBD2. CDR1 and CDR2 (germline): MGHDK, SYGVNS. The CDR3 contains 16 residues. The trim removed 5 bases at V and 0 bases at J, leaving 8 bases unmatched. CDR3 DNA sequence: TGTGCCAGCAGTCGGTTTGTGACTAGCGGCTCCTACGAGCAGTACTTC. Its translation is CASSRFVTSGSYEQYF.

The genes are TRBV27 and TRBJ2-7; no firm D call. V was pared by 1 base and J by 4 bases, with 14 bases between. Germline V gene sequence: CDR1 MNHEY, CDR2 SMNVEV (reference sequence). The CDR3 has 15 residues. The CDR3, as DNA: TGTGCCAGCAGTTTATACAGCTTGCACACATACGAGCAGTACTTC. Protein product: CASSLYSLHTYEQYF.

This clonotype appeared once. The chain combines TRBV20-1 with TRBJ2-1; D possibly corresponds to TRBD1 (7 bases). Trimming took 6 bases from V and 8 from J, leaving 23 bases between them. This CDR3 comprises 15 residues. Germline assignment: CDR1 DFQATT and CDR2 SNEGSKA (reference sequence). The CDR3 protein is CSAINEEGAFDEQFF. The CDR3 DNA is TGCAGTGCGATCAATGAGGAGGGGGCTTTTGATGAGCAGTTCTTC.

The chain has TRBV9 and TRBJ2-3, with TRBD1 matching over 11 bases. Losses at the gene ends were 0 bases for V and 0 bases for J; bases not matched to a gene: 3. CDR3 length: 17 amino acids. Germline V lookup: CDR1 SGDLS, CDR2 YYNGEE. CDR3 DNA: TGTGCCAGCAGCGTAGAAGGGACAGGGGGGAGCACAGATACGCAGTATTTT. Its protein product is CASSVEGTGGSTDTQYF.

This sequence joins TRBV29-1 and TRBJ2-3; 9 bases are a match to TRBD2. Germline CDR1 and CDR2: SQVTM and ANQGSEA. This CDR3 spans 14 amino acids. The trim removed 4 bases at V and 4 bases at J, leaving 6 bases unmatched. CDR3 sequence reads: CSVVVAGGPDTQYF. For the CDR3, the DNA is TGCAGCGTTGTTGTCGCGGGAGGGCCAGATACGCAGTATTTT.